The clone carrying this TCR beta chain was detected a few times. The sample comes from a study of blood T cell repertoires in COVID-19. Across the study: Italy, Spain and the United States were the sources of the convalescent and acute COVID-19 samples.

Germline V gene lookup returns CDR1 MNHEY and CDR2 SVGEGT. CDR3 size: 12 residues. The V gene lost 4 bases and the J gene lost 6 bases, with 10 bases spanning the gap. This table comes from immunoSEQ multiplex PCR, and its TCRdb copy is limited to in-frame clones, with some not included. This table holds a few hundred thousand clones, around 92% found once. This clonotype originated in a person in their late teens or twenties with COVID-19, enrolled during active disease. V usage is TRBV6-2 or TRBV6-3 and J usage is TRBJ2-7; D unresolved. Sequencing input: peripheral blood. The CDR3 is CASSWRPGEQYF. The CDR3 DNA follows: TGTGCCAGCAGTTGGCGGCCGGGCGAGCAGTACTTC.